This T cell receptor beta chain was profiled in a study of T cell repertoires in cytomegalovirus infection. TCRdb re-derived calls from the reads in MiXCR, one entry per CDR3 protein. The profile covers fewer than 200,000 distinct CDR3 sequences, with roughly 19% appearing a single time and around 3.2% taken by the ten largest. The V gene lost 0 bases and the J gene lost 4 bases, with 12 bases spanning the gap. CDR1 and CDR2 from the germline V gene are ENHRY and SYGVKD. The CDR3 covers 15 residues. The sequenced material came from PBMCs. The receptor comes from a human donor in good health (CMV status not recorded). Some clones in this sample may be carry-over from other donors' samples. The chain uses TRBV10-3 and TRBJ1-2, with D maybe TRBD1 (5 bases). Written as DNA, the CDR3 is TGTGCCATCAGTGAGTCAGGCCCAGGGCGCTATGGCTACACCTTC. Translating it yields CAISESGPGRYGYTF.